The 5 T cell receptor beta chains below all came from one sample that was sequenced in a study of T-cell reconstitution after alpha-beta-depleted transplantation in children. Library preparation (for TCRbeta) was performed with unique molecular identifiers. One entry per CDR3 protein results from TCRdb running MiXCR on the PCR reads. The repertoire consists of approximately 91,000 distinct CDR3 sequences, with roughly 7.7% occurring once and the leading ten covering just under 7%. Sample: PBMCs from the stem cell graft donor, taken from the stem cell graft. The receptors stem from a human donor who donated a stem cell graft to a child with congenital amegakaryocytic thrombocytopenia.

This clonotype was detected only a few times. The chain combines TRBV4-2 with TRBJ2-4; TRBD2 agrees at 8 bases. Trimming took 0 bases from V and 6 from J; bases not matched to a gene: 4. Per the germline V gene, CDR1 is LGHNA and CDR2 is YNFKEQ. The CDR3 extends over 15 amino acids. The CDR3 is CASSQDGLAGNIQYF. The CDR3 bases are TGTGCCAGCAGCCAAGACGGTCTAGCGGGAAACATTCAGTACTTC.

This clonotype was found many times. The rearrangement links TRBV12-3 or TRBV12-4 to TRBJ1-5; D unclear. Trimming removed 5 bases from V and 7 bases from J, with 9 bases in between. This CDR3 is 12 amino acids long. The CDR3 region has the DNA TGTGCCAGCAGTCCCGAGGCCCAGCCCCAGCATTTT. Its protein is CASSPEAQPQHF.

The sample holds many counts of this clonotype. The chain uses TRBV7-3 and TRBJ2-2; D is uncertain. The germline gives CDR1 SGHTA, CDR2 FQGTGA. Deletions cut 0 bases from V and 2 bases from J, with 1 base between. The CDR3 totals 13 residues. The CDR3 nucleotides are TGTGCCAGCAGCTTAACTAACACCGGGGAGCTGTTTTTT. This translates into CASSLTNTGELFF.

This clonotype was recorded at least ten times. V gene TRBV11-2 combines with J gene TRBJ2-1; 11 positions agree with TRBD2. CDR1 and CDR2 from the germline V gene are SGHAT and FQNNGV. The CDR3 runs to 16 residues. The V gene end was trimmed by 1 base and the J gene end by 2 bases; junction bases not matched to a gene: 1. CDR3 bases: TGTGCCAGCAGCTTAGGTAGCGGGAGGGCCTACAATGAGCAGTTCTTC. As protein: CASSLGSGRAYNEQFF.

This clonotype was seen at least ten times. The gene calls are TRBV5-1 and TRBJ2-7; 14 nucleotides agree with TRBD2. CDR1 is SGHRS and CDR2 is YFSETQ in the germline V gene. The CDR3 has 20 amino acids. J lost 2 bases, V lost 4 bases, and 17 bases had no gene match. The CDR3 DNA reads TGCGCCAGCAGCCTACGCCCGGGACTAGCGGGAGAGGTTCCCCCCTACGAGCAGTACTTC. This encodes CASSLRPGLAGEVPPYEQYF.